The T cell receptor (beta chain) described here comes from a study of blood T cell repertoires in COVID-19. The protocol was immunoSEQ multiplex PCR, while the TCRdb copy is restricted to in-frame clones and leaves out a portion. The data show roughly 34,000 clones, about 90% seen once. V gave up 6 bases and J gave up 3 bases, with 12 bases separating them. Germline values: CDR1 MNHEY, CDR2 SMNVEV (reference sequence). CDR3 length: 13 amino acids. This clone showed up just a few times. The V call is TRBV27, the J call TRBJ2-7, with D possibly matching TRBD2 (5 bases). The clonotype comes from a man aged 60-69 years with active COVID-19. The sequencing sample was made of peripheral blood. The CDR3 loop is CASSLSRVYEQYF. The CDR3 region has the DNA TGTGCCAGCAGCCTGTCGCGGGTCTACGAGCAGTACTTC.